Listed below are T cell receptor beta chains from one sample, sequenced in a study of blood T cell repertoires in COVID-19. The method was immunoSEQ multiplex PCR; TCRdb's version includes in-frame clones alone and lacks a portion of them. Here the sample spans roughly 250,000 clones, roughly 82% being singletons. The sequencing input was peripheral blood. All receptors come from a woman aged 80 or over with active or convalescent COVID-19. The CDR3 runs from the conserved cysteine through the conserved F or W. The D gene is left open where the match is weak. Clone sizes are given selectively: once, few, many, or a class where the clone is expanded.

j_call: TRBJ1-2; v_call: TRBV19; d_call: NA; clone_size: once; cdr3_nt: TGTGCCAGTAGCCCGACCCAACGGGATGGCTACACCTTC; cdr3_aa: CASSPTQRDGYTF
j_call: TRBJ1-3; v_call: TRBV15; d_call: NA; clone_size: NA; cdr3_nt: TGTGCCACCAGCAGAGAGAGGGGTGGCGGGACTGGAAACACCATATATTTT; cdr3_aa: CATSRERGGGTGNTIYF
j_call: TRBJ2-1; v_call: TRBV18; d_call: TRBD2; clone_size: NA; cdr3_nt: TGTGCCAGCTCACCTCGGGGGGAGAAAGTCAATGAGCAGTTCTTC; cdr3_aa: CASSPRGEKVNEQFF
j_call: TRBJ1-6; v_call: TRBV19; d_call: NA; clone_size: NA; cdr3_nt: TGTGCCAGTAGTATCGAGGCGGGTCTTGGTTCACCCCTCCACTTT; cdr3_aa: CASSIEAGLGSPLHF
j_call: TRBJ1-1; v_call: TRBV29-1; d_call: TRBD1; clone_size: NA; cdr3_nt: TGCAGCGCGGGACAGGCGGCCACTGAAGCTTTCTTT; cdr3_aa: CSAGQAATEAFF
j_call: TRBJ1-2; v_call: TRBV3-1/TRBV3-2; d_call: TRBD1; clone_size: NA; cdr3_nt: TGTGCCAGCAGCCATGGACAGGGGATAGCTAACTATGGCTACACCTTC; cdr3_aa: CASSHGQGIANYGYTF
j_call: TRBJ2-5; v_call: TRBV30; d_call: NA; clone_size: few; cdr3_nt: TGTGCCTGGAGTGTAGGGGCGTACCAAGAGACCCAGTACTTC; cdr3_aa: CAWSVGAYQETQYF
j_call: TRBJ1-1; v_call: TRBV6-6; d_call: NA; clone_size: NA; cdr3_nt: TGTGCCAGCAGTAGACTTGATGCTTTCTTT; cdr3_aa: CASSRLDAFF
j_call: TRBJ2-2; v_call: TRBV15; d_call: NA; clone_size: NA; cdr3_nt: TGTGCCACCAGCAGGGGGGGTGGCACCGGGGAGCTGTTTTTT; cdr3_aa: CATSRGGGTGELFF
j_call: TRBJ1-2; v_call: TRBV6-5; d_call: TRBD1; clone_size: NA; cdr3_nt: TGTGCCAGCAGGGATACCGGGACAGGAATCGATGGCTACACCTTC; cdr3_aa: CASRDTGTGIDGYTF
j_call: TRBJ1-4; v_call: TRBV7-2; d_call: TRBD1; clone_size: NA; cdr3_nt: TGTGCCAGCAGCCTACAGCGGACAGGGACTAATGAAAAACTGTTTTTT; cdr3_aa: CASSLQRTGTNEKLFF
j_call: TRBJ2-3; v_call: TRBV29-1; d_call: TRBD1; clone_size: NA; cdr3_nt: TGCAGCGTTGCAGGGGACAGGGGAGTAGATACGCAGTATTTT; cdr3_aa: CSVAGDRGVDTQYF
j_call: TRBJ2-5; v_call: TRBV6-2/TRBV6-3; d_call: TRBD1; clone_size: NA; cdr3_nt: TGTGCCAGCAGTTACCCTAGGACAGGGGGAGAGACCCAGTACTTC; cdr3_aa: CASSYPRTGGETQYF
j_call: TRBJ2-5; v_call: TRBV11-2; d_call: NA; clone_size: NA; cdr3_nt: TGTGCCAGCAGCTTAGGAGGGCTTCAGTACCAAGAGACCCAGTACTTC; cdr3_aa: CASSLGGLQYQETQYF
j_call: TRBJ2-3; v_call: TRBV2; d_call: NA; clone_size: NA; cdr3_nt: TGTGCCAGCAAGGAGGCGCAAGTCACAGATACGCAGTATTTT; cdr3_aa: CASKEAQVTDTQYF
j_call: TRBJ1-1; v_call: TRBV5-5; d_call: TRBD1; clone_size: NA; cdr3_nt: TGTGCCAGCATCATATCTCTACAGGGGACTGAAGCTTTCTTT; cdr3_aa: CASIISLQGTEAFF
j_call: TRBJ1-4; v_call: TRBV10-1; d_call: NA; clone_size: NA; cdr3_nt: TGCGCCCGTTCCGGGTCCGGGGAATGGGAAAAACTGTTTTTT; cdr3_aa: CARSGSGEWEKLFF
j_call: TRBJ1-4; v_call: TRBV18; d_call: TRBD1; clone_size: few; cdr3_nt: TGTGCCAGCTCACTCCGGGACAGGGGACCAACAACTAATGAAAAACTGTTTTTT; cdr3_aa: CASSLRDRGPTTNEKLFF
j_call: TRBJ2-1; v_call: TRBV27; d_call: TRBD2; clone_size: NA; cdr3_nt: TGTGCCAGCAGGACCCGTTTCAACCAGCGGGGTAGCTCCTACAATGAGCAGTTCTTC; cdr3_aa: CASRTRFNQRGSSYNEQFF
j_call: TRBJ2-7; v_call: TRBV5-6; d_call: NA; clone_size: NA; cdr3_nt: TGTGCCAGCAGCTTGGCCAATTTTAATGGGGGACACAAACCCTACGAGCAGTACTTC; cdr3_aa: CASSLANFNGGHKPYEQYF
j_call: TRBJ2-7; v_call: TRBV15; d_call: TRBD1; clone_size: NA; cdr3_nt: TGTGCCACCAGCAGAGACGGACAGGGGAGGCACGAGCAGTACTTC; cdr3_aa: CATSRDGQGRHEQYF
j_call: TRBJ1-6; v_call: TRBV11-1; d_call: NA; clone_size: NA; cdr3_nt: TGTGCCAGCAGCTCCATGTATAATTCACCCCTCCACTTT; cdr3_aa: CASSSMYNSPLHF
j_call: TRBJ1-5; v_call: TRBV5-5; d_call: NA; clone_size: NA; cdr3_nt: TGTGCCAGCAGCTTGGCCAATCCCCAGATGCAGCCCCAGCATTTT; cdr3_aa: CASSLANPQMQPQHF
j_call: TRBJ1-1; v_call: TRBV24-1; d_call: NA; clone_size: few; cdr3_nt: TGTGCCACCAGTGACTCAACAATGGGGGCTAGCACTGAAGCTTTCTTT; cdr3_aa: CATSDSTMGASTEAFF
j_call: TRBJ1-5; v_call: TRBV4-2; d_call: NA; clone_size: NA; cdr3_nt: TGTGCCAGCAGCCAGGAGTCTAGCAATCAGCCCCAGCATTTT; cdr3_aa: CASSQESSNQPQHF
j_call: TRBJ1-5; v_call: TRBV28; d_call: TRBD1; clone_size: few; cdr3_nt: TGTGCCAGCAGCCCTGGGGGGGACAGGGGGCATTTT; cdr3_aa: CASSPGGDRGHF
j_call: TRBJ1-5; v_call: TRBV19; d_call: NA; clone_size: NA; cdr3_nt: TGTGCCAGTTCGACTCTAAGAGATCAGCCCCAGCATTTT; cdr3_aa: CASSTLRDQPQHF
j_call: TRBJ2-1; v_call: TRBV5-1; d_call: TRBD2; clone_size: NA; cdr3_nt: TGCGCCAGCAGCCCCGGGACTAGCGGGGGACCCTGGGGGTTCTTC; cdr3_aa: CASSPGTSGGPWGFF
j_call: TRBJ1-1; v_call: TRBV5-1; d_call: NA; clone_size: NA; cdr3_nt: TGCGCCAGCAGCTTGGCCGCGGGTATGAACACTGAAGCTTTCTTT; cdr3_aa: CASSLAAGMNTEAFF
j_call: TRBJ2-1; v_call: TRBV5-1; d_call: TRBD1; clone_size: NA; cdr3_nt: TGCGCCAGCAGCTTGGAAGGGGGCCCCTACAATGAGCAGTTCTTC; cdr3_aa: CASSLEGGPYNEQFF
j_call: TRBJ2-7; v_call: TRBV4-2; d_call: TRBD2; clone_size: NA; cdr3_nt: TGTGCCAGCAGCCCAGCATGGGGTAGCGGGGTCTACGAGCAGTACTTC; cdr3_aa: CASSPAWGSGVYEQYF
j_call: TRBJ2-7; v_call: TRBV5-1; d_call: NA; clone_size: NA; cdr3_nt: TGCGCCAGCAGCTTGCGCGGGGACTCCTACGAGCAGTACTTC; cdr3_aa: CASSLRGDSYEQYF
j_call: TRBJ2-1; v_call: TRBV19; d_call: TRBD1; clone_size: NA; cdr3_nt: TGTGCCAGTAGCGCCGGGACAGGGGGTGAGCAGTTCTTC; cdr3_aa: CASSAGTGGEQFF
j_call: TRBJ2-1; v_call: TRBV7-8; d_call: NA; clone_size: NA; cdr3_nt: TGTGCCAGCAGCTTAGGAGGGGACTCTTACAATGAGCAGTTCTTC; cdr3_aa: CASSLGGDSYNEQFF
j_call: TRBJ2-7; v_call: TRBV28; d_call: NA; clone_size: NA; cdr3_nt: TGTGCCAGCAGTTTGGGGTCTGGGGGCTCTTCCTACGAGCAGTACTTC; cdr3_aa: CASSLGSGGSSYEQYF
j_call: TRBJ1-2; v_call: TRBV3-1/TRBV3-2; d_call: NA; clone_size: NA; cdr3_nt: TGTGCCAGCAGCCCCTCGGCGGGGGCGGCCTATGGCTACACCTTC; cdr3_aa: CASSPSAGAAYGYTF
j_call: TRBJ2-3; v_call: TRBV3-1/TRBV3-2; d_call: TRBD2; clone_size: NA; cdr3_nt: TGTGCCAGCAGCCAAGATCGGGGCGGGAGCAGGCCAGATACGCAGTATTTT; cdr3_aa: CASSQDRGGSRPDTQYF
j_call: TRBJ1-5; v_call: TRBV30; d_call: NA; clone_size: NA; cdr3_nt: TGTGCCTGGAGTGTAGGGGCGGTTAGCAATCAGCCCCAGCATTTT; cdr3_aa: CAWSVGAVSNQPQHF
j_call: TRBJ2-5; v_call: TRBV20-1; d_call: TRBD2; clone_size: NA; cdr3_nt: TGCAGTGCTAGTAGCGGGAGTATCCAAGAGACCCAGTACTTC; cdr3_aa: CSASSGSIQETQYF
j_call: TRBJ2-3; v_call: TRBV5-1; d_call: NA; clone_size: NA; cdr3_nt: TGCGCCAGCAGCTACAGACAGGGCACAGATACGCAGTATTTT; cdr3_aa: CASSYRQGTDTQYF
j_call: TRBJ2-1; v_call: TRBV12-3/TRBV12-4; d_call: NA; clone_size: NA; cdr3_nt: TGTGCCAGCAGCAATGGCCTGAGGAATGAGCAGTTCTTC; cdr3_aa: CASSNGLRNEQFF
j_call: TRBJ2-2; v_call: TRBV28; d_call: NA; clone_size: NA; cdr3_nt: TGTGCCTCGGCCACAGGGCAGGGCACCGGGGAGCTGTTTTTT; cdr3_aa: CASATGQGTGELFF
j_call: TRBJ2-1; v_call: TRBV6-5; d_call: TRBD2; clone_size: many; cdr3_nt: TGTGCCAGCAATTGGAGCGGGGAGGATATCAATGAGCAGTTCTTC; cdr3_aa: CASNWSGEDINEQFF
j_call: TRBJ2-7; v_call: TRBV6-6; d_call: TRBD2; clone_size: NA; cdr3_nt: TGTGCCACCGGGACTAGCGGGAGATACGAGCAGTACTTC; cdr3_aa: CATGTSGRYEQYF
j_call: TRBJ1-2; v_call: TRBV2; d_call: TRBD1; clone_size: NA; cdr3_nt: TGTGCCAGCAGCCGACAGGGCATAGCTAACTATGGCTACACCTTC; cdr3_aa: CASSRQGIANYGYTF
j_call: TRBJ2-3; v_call: TRBV28; d_call: NA; clone_size: NA; cdr3_nt: TGTGCCAGCAAAACAACAGATACGCAGTATTTT; cdr3_aa: CASKTTDTQYF
j_call: TRBJ2-1; v_call: TRBV18; d_call: TRBD1; clone_size: NA; cdr3_nt: TGTGCCAGCTCACCACGGACAGGGGCCTACAATGAGCAGTTCTTC; cdr3_aa: CASSPRTGAYNEQFF
j_call: TRBJ1-3; v_call: TRBV18; d_call: NA; clone_size: NA; cdr3_nt: TGTGCCAGCTCACCACAGAGGCCGAGCTCTGGAAACACCATATATTTT; cdr3_aa: CASSPQRPSSGNTIYF
j_call: TRBJ2-2; v_call: TRBV5-1; d_call: NA; clone_size: few; cdr3_nt: TGCGCCAGCACCCCCCGAGGGATTCCGAACACCGGGGAGCTGTTTTTT; cdr3_aa: CASTPRGIPNTGELFF
j_call: TRBJ1-2; v_call: TRBV28; d_call: NA; clone_size: NA; cdr3_nt: TGTGCCAGCAGTCCACACCACAGGAACTATGGCTACACCTTC; cdr3_aa: CASSPHHRNYGYTF
j_call: TRBJ1-6; v_call: TRBV10-3; d_call: NA; clone_size: once; cdr3_nt: TGTGCCATCAGTGAGTCGGCTAATTCACCCCTCCACTTT; cdr3_aa: CAISESANSPLHF
j_call: TRBJ2-4; v_call: TRBV5-6; d_call: NA; clone_size: NA; cdr3_nt: TGTGCCAGCAGCTTGGGGCAGGTATTTCAGTACTTC; cdr3_aa: CASSLGQVFQYF
j_call: TRBJ1-1; v_call: TRBV19; d_call: NA; clone_size: once; cdr3_nt: TGTGCCAGTAGTATAGGGGGAGGATTGAAAGCTTTCTTT; cdr3_aa: CASSIGGGLKAFF
j_call: TRBJ1-1; v_call: TRBV18; d_call: NA; clone_size: NA; cdr3_nt: TGTGCCAGCTCACCACAGGGAGGGCAAACTGAAGCTTTCTTT; cdr3_aa: CASSPQGGQTEAFF